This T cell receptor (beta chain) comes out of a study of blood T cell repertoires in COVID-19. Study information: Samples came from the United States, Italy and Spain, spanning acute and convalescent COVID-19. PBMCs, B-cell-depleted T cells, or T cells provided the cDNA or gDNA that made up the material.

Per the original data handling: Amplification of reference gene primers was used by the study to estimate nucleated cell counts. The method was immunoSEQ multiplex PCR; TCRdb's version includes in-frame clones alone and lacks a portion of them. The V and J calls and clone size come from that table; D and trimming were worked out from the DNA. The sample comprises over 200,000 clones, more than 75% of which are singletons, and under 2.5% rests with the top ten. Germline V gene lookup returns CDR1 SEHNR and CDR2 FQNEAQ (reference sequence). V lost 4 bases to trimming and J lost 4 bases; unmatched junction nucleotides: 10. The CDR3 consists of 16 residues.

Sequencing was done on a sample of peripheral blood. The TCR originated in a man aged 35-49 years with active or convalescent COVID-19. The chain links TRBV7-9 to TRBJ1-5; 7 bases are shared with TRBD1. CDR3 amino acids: CASSWSTGAGNQPQHF. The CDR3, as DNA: TGTGCCAGCAGCTGGAGCACAGGGGCTGGGAATCAGCCCCAGCATTTT.